This T cell receptor beta chain was obtained from a study of metastatic and nonmetastatic thyroid tumors (TCRdb year 2020). With regard to the full study: For patients with malignant and with benign thyroid disease, the researchers compared repertoires between peripheral blood samples and tumor or nodule tissue samples. General findings and caveats noted by the study authors: TCR beta diversity was reported as significantly higher in malignant tumors than in benign nodules, in both blood and tumor samples.

None of the patients had been given any treatment before thyroid surgery. The study retrospectively analysed patient clinical samples collected from about 2012 to 2019 using T-cell receptor beta sequencing. Ten or more counts support this clone. Its antigen is still unknown. The record has no base qualities; no much larger clone is one base away. V trim: 0 bases; J trim: 8 bases; unmatched bases: 14. The germline V gene encodes CDR1 SGDLS and CDR2 YYNGEE. The CDR3 runs 18 residues from the cysteine to the phenylalanine. Only the CDR3 portion is preserved as DNA: 54 bases, with reading frame beginning at the first base. The method was PCR. Sequencing instrument: Illumina HiSeq 4000. High-throughput sequencing was used to profile the TCR beta-chain CDR3 region of each patient. The authors' pipeline ran thus. A classifier to discriminate distant-metastatic papillary thyroid cancer patients was built from CDR3 differences across clinicopathological groups. Repertoire diversity was assessed with the Shannon index, and tumor-blood repertoire similarity with the Morisita-Horn index. The public reads were run again by TCRdb, first through fastp at Q25 and then through MiXCR, and only productive beta chains were kept. The V and J calls here are based on TCRdb, not the publication. The sample table records about 24,000 clones; 20% to 30% of these occur just once. The top ten constitute 12% of the sample.

Recombination joined TRBV9 with TRBJ2-2, with TRBD2 identical over 9 junction bases. The clonotype was recovered from a male donor with papillary thyroid cancer or a benign thyroid nodule (not recorded which). Some clones in this sample may be carry-over from other donors' samples. Sequenced input: tumor tissue. The DNA reads TGTGCCAGCAGCGTAGTGCCTAGCGGGAACCTCGGTCGGGGGGAGCTGTTTTTT. This encodes CASSVVPSGNLGRGELFF.